Listed below are T cell receptor beta chains from one sample, sequenced in a study of blood T cells in healthy people across ages. TCRdb passed the 5' RACE reads through MiXCR, listing each CDR3 protein once. This sample yields about 930,000 distinct CDR3 sequences, of which almost 30% are seen a single time; roughly 10% belongs to the top ten. The same sample was also studied in work on T cells of mothers and their children.

The specimen sequenced was blood. Source of these receptors: a woman aged 40 to 49 in good health. The CDR3 runs from the conserved cysteine through the conserved F or W. A D gene is named only where the DNA matches it firmly. Some rows mark clone size as missing; the rest say once, few, many or name a class of expanded clone.

many	TRBV10-3	TRBD2	TRBJ2-7	TGTGCCATCAGGGGACTAGCGGGGGACGAGCAGTACTTC	CAIRGLAGDEQYF
-	TRBV5-1	TRBD1	TRBJ2-2	TGCGCCAGCAGCATTATTACAGGGGTCTCGAACACCGGGGAGCTGTTTTTT	CASSIITGVSNTGELFF
-	TRBV9	-	TRBJ1-1	TGTGCCAGCAGCGCCCGGGGCTGGAACACTGAAGCTTTCTTT	CASSARGWNTEAFF
few	TRBV12-3/TRBV12-4	TRBD1	TRBJ1-4	TGTGCCAGCAGTTTGGGACAGGGAGCGGCTAATGAAAAACTGTTTTTT	CASSLGQGAANEKLFF
many	TRBV7-2	TRBD1	TRBJ2-3	TGTGCCAGCAGCCCCCAGGGGGTAGCCCTCCGTGTTGATACGCAGTATTTT	CASSPQGVALRVDTQYF
few	TRBV2	-	TRBJ2-7	TGTGCCAGCAGTGAAGGTTCAGGGTACGAGCAGTACTTC	CASSEGSGYEQYF
few	TRBV6-1	TRBD2	TRBJ2-5	TGTGCCAGCAGTGAACTTAGCGGGGGGGCAATCAATGAGCAGTACTTC	CASSELSGGAINEQYF
few	TRBV5-1	TRBD2	TRBJ2-3	TGCGCCAGCAGCGCCGGACTAGCGCCGGGAGGAGATACGCAGTATTTT	CASSAGLAPGGDTQYF
once	TRBV9	-	TRBJ2-1	TGTGCCAGCAGCATTGGGACTCGTAATGGGCAGTTCTTC	CASSIGTRNGQFF
-	TRBV28	-	TRBJ2-2	TGTGCCAGCAGTGAAGGGACGAACACCGGGGAGCTGTTTTTT	CASSEGTNTGELFF
-	TRBV7-3	-	TRBJ2-5	TGTGCCAGCACCCACGAATCGGGTCCTATACAAGAGACCCAGTACTTC	CASTHESGPIQETQYF
-	TRBV20-1	-	TRBJ1-2	TGCAGTGCTCCCCGGACAGACTATGGCTACACCTTC	CSAPRTDYGYTF
-	TRBV7-2	TRBD2	TRBJ2-5	TGTGCCAGCAGCTTAATTTTACGGGGCGGGGGAAATAAAGAGACCCAGTACTTC	CASSLILRGGGNKETQYF
-	TRBV18	-	TRBJ2-2	TGTGCCAGCTCACAACAGGGAATCGGGGAGCTGTTTTTT	CASSQQGIGELFF
many	TRBV5-1	-	TRBJ2-1	TGCGCCAGCAGGCCACAAAACTCCTACAATGAGCAGTTCTTC	CASRPQNSYNEQFF
few	TRBV12-3/TRBV12-4	-	TRBJ1-4	TGTGCCAGCGGCCCGGCCTCGATGGGTGAAAAACTGTTTTTT	CASGPASMGEKLFF
few	TRBV9	-	TRBJ2-7	TGTGCCAGCAGCGTAGGGAACACCGGGAACGAGCAGTACTTC	CASSVGNTGNEQYF
-	TRBV6-5	-	TRBJ2-3	TGTGCCACCAGGACAGACCCGGGGGATACGCAGTATTTT	CATRTDPGDTQYF
-	TRBV29-1	-	TRBJ1-4	TGCAGCGTTGAGGGGGTCGGGGAAAAACTGTTTTTT	CSVEGVGEKLFF
-	TRBV19	-	TRBJ1-1	TGTGCCAGTAGTACCGCCCGGCACAGTAATACTGAAGCTTTCTTT	CASSTARHSNTEAFF
many	TRBV9	-	TRBJ1-2	TGTGCCAGCGAGTCACGGGCAGGAAACTATGGCTACACCTTC	CASESRAGNYGYTF
many	TRBV5-4	-	TRBJ2-7	TGTGCCAGCAGCTTGAGGGTGGGGTTGTTTCGCTACGAGCAGTACTTC	CASSLRVGLFRYEQYF
-	TRBV6-1	TRBD1	TRBJ2-6	TGTGCCAGCAGTGAACCCCAGGGGGCTGGGGCCAACGGCCTGACTTTC	CASSEPQGAGANGLTF
many	TRBV6-5	TRBD1	TRBJ2-7	TGTGCCAGCAGTCCGAAGTTTGGGACAGGGGCGTACGAGCAGTACTTC	CASSPKFGTGAYEQYF
-	TRBV20-1	TRBD1	TRBJ2-1	TGCAGTGTAGGACAGGGTAACAATGAGCAGTTCTTC	CSVGQGNNEQFF
-	TRBV12-5	-	TRBJ1-1	TGTGCTAGTGGTGTAGGACAGCTTAACACTGAAGCTTTCTTT	CASGVGQLNTEAFF
-	TRBV28	-	TRBJ2-3	TGTGCCGGCGGAGGCGGGACGCAAGGGTATTTT	CAGGGGTQGYF
-	TRBV3-1	TRBD2	TRBJ2-2	TGTGCCAGCAGCCGACTAGCGGACACCGGGGAGCTGTTTTTT	CASSRLADTGELFF